These 29 T cell receptor beta chains originate from one sample sequenced in a study of T cell responses to AZD1222 COVID-19 vaccine. Assay: immunoSEQ multiplex PCR; the TCRdb copy retains only in-frame clones and omits some. The sample shows more than 120,000 clones, more than 85% of them seen only once. Sequencing used peripheral blood, obtained on day 0 of AZD1222 vaccination. The receptors stem from an adult in good health.

The V gene is TRBV6-5, the J gene TRBJ2-3, with D uncertain. CDR3 length equals 13 residues. The V end lost 2 bases, the J end lost 5 bases, and 8 bases lay between the germline ends. The germline V gene has CDR1 MNHEY and CDR2 SVGAGI. The CDR3, as DNA: TGTGCCAGCAGTTACACCCCGGAAGATACGCAGTATTTT. Translating it yields CASSYTPEDTQYF.

The chain is built from TRBV27 and TRBJ1-1; D not resolved. The CDR3 has 12 residues. Trimming removed 4 bases from V and 4 bases from J, with 7 bases in between. CDR1 and CDR2 from the germline V gene are MNHEY and SMNVEV (reference sequence). For the CDR3, the DNA is TGTGCCAGCAGTTCCGTAGGCACTGAAGCTTTCTTT. Translated, it gives CASSSVGTEAFF.

The rearrangement joins TRBV30 to TRBJ1-1; D remains unclear. The CDR3 loop spans 13 amino acids. The germline V gene encodes CDR1 GTSNPN and CDR2 SVGIG (reference sequence). V gave up 0 bases and J gave up 3 bases, with 8 bases separating them. The CDR3 spells CAWSVRRDTEAFF. The CDR3 region has the DNA TGTGCCTGGAGTGTACGTCGGGACACTGAAGCTTTCTTT.

This chain connects TRBV9 to TRBJ2-7; 9 nucleotides match TRBD1. The CDR3 totals 15 residues. The V gene's germline CDR1 is SGDLS and CDR2 YYNGEE. V shed 4 bases, J shed 0 bases, and the junction held 5 bases outside the gene matches. The CDR3 protein is CASSPDRGTSYEQYF. CDR3 in DNA: TGTGCCAGCAGCCCCGACAGGGGGACCTCCTACGAGCAGTACTTC.

The chain links TRBV3-1 (or the pseudogene TRBV3-2) to TRBJ1-5, with D perhaps TRBD1 (5 bases). CDR1 LGHDT and CDR2 YNNKEL come from the germline V gene (reference sequence). The CDR3 loop spans 16 amino acids. V gave up 10 bases and J gave up 7 bases, with 26 bases separating them. The CDR3 protein is CAITITRVRGGQPQHF. CDR3 DNA sequence: TGTGCCATCACAATCACCAGGGTCCGGGGAGGGCAGCCCCAGCATTTT.

CDR3 DNA: TGTGCCAGCAGCTTCCCCTCAGATCGGGGGGCTCCCACCGGGGAGCTGTTTTTT. Its translation: CASSFPSDRGAPTGELFF. This sequence joins TRBV7-9 and TRBJ2-2; the D gene is possibly TRBD2 (7 bases). The CDR3 length is 18 residues. Germline V gene data show CDR1 as SEHNR and CDR2 as FQNEAQ (reference sequence). V gave up 3 bases and J gave up 4 bases, with 21 bases separating them.

The J gene is TRBJ2-5, the V gene TRBV7-9; 9 positions agree with TRBD1. Germline V gene lookup returns CDR1 SEHNR and CDR2 FQNEAQ (reference sequence). V lost 4 bases and J lost 5; bases outside the gene matches: 5. This CDR3 spans 14 amino acids. CDR3 region: CASSSQGARETQYF. The CDR3 bases are TGTGCCAGCAGCTCACAGGGGGCACGCGAGACCCAGTACTTC.

This clone showed up just a few times. The gene calls are TRBV5-1 and TRBJ1-2; 7 bases are a match to TRBD1. Unmatched junction bases numbered 14, after V lost 3 bases and J lost 6 bases. CDR3 length: 16 amino acids. The germline V gene has CDR1 SGHRS and CDR2 YFSETQ. The CDR3 DNA follows: TGCGCCAGCAGCTCGGTGACAGGGCTAGCCATCGATGGCTACACCTTC. This gives the protein CASSSVTGLAIDGYTF.

The chain couples TRBV7-3 to TRBJ1-6, with a tentative D call TRBD1 (5 bases). The V end was cut by 1 base, the J end by 8 bases, with 12 bases between. The CDR3 totals 15 residues. CDR1 and CDR2 (germline): SGHTA, FQGTGA. The CDR3 sequence: CASSLIARVDSPLHF. The CDR3 DNA reads TGTGCCAGCAGCTTAATCGCCAGGGTGGATTCACCCCTCCACTTT.

The chain recombines TRBV14 with TRBJ2-3, with D hard to call. Between the trimmed V and J ends, which lost 4 bases and 7 bases, there was a span of 12 bases. CDR1 and CDR2 from the germline V gene are SGHDN and FVKESK. The CDR3 extends over 13 amino acids. This CDR3 reads CASSPFQANTQYF. As DNA, the CDR3 is TGTGCCAGCAGCCCCTTCCAGGCCAATACGCAGTATTTT.

The chain is built from TRBV5-6 and TRBJ2-1; 10 bases line up with TRBD2. CDR1 is SGHDT, CDR2 YYEEEE, per germline. The CDR3 is 15 amino acids. Trimming removed 2 bases from V and 7 bases from J; junction bases left unmatched: 6. The CDR3: CASSLLAGIPNEQFF. CDR3 nucleotide sequence: TGTGCCAGCAGCTTACTAGCGGGGATTCCTAATGAGCAGTTCTTC.

V usage is TRBV19 and J usage is TRBJ2-7; 12 positions agree with TRBD1. The CDR3 runs to 17 residues. Germline CDR1 is LNHDA and CDR2 is SQIVND (reference sequence). V lost 1 base and J lost 5; bases outside the gene matches: 9. Here the CDR3 reads CASSIVGPGQGANEQYF. DNA for the CDR3: TGTGCCAGTAGTATAGTCGGCCCGGGACAGGGGGCGAACGAGCAGTACTTC. The full variable domain, in which reference TRBV19 and TRBJ2-7 provide the parts outside the CDR3, is DGGITQSPKYLFRKEGQNVTLSCEQNLNHDAMYWYRQDPGQGLRLIYYSQIVNDFQKGDIAEGYSVSREKKESFPLTVTSAQKNPTAFYLCASSIVGPGQGANEQYFGPGTRLTVT.

The chain is built from TRBV29-1 and TRBJ2-1; 8 positions match TRBD2. CDR3 size: 15 residues. Per the germline V gene, CDR1 is SQVTM and CDR2 is ANQGSEA. The CDR3 protein is CSTRSGAGDVNEQFF. The CDR3 DNA is TGCAGTACCAGGAGTGGAGCGGGAGACGTTAATGAGCAGTTCTTC.

The rearrangement uses TRBV5-1 and TRBJ1-4; D gene uncertain. Trimming shortened V by 0 bases and J by 0 bases, and 6 bases separated the two germline ends. CDR1 is SGHRS, CDR2 YFSETQ, per germline. This CDR3 has 15 amino acids. Here the CDR3 reads CASSLGGATNEKLFF. The CDR3 DNA reads TGCGCCAGCAGCTTGGGCGGGGCAACTAATGAAAAACTGTTTTTT.

The chain recombines TRBV6-5 with TRBJ1-1, with D unresolved. The V gene lost 2 bases and the J gene lost 4 bases, with 17 bases spanning the gap. There are 16 residues in the CDR3. Per the germline V gene, CDR1 is MNHEY and CDR2 is SVGAGI. CDR3 in DNA: TGTGCCAGCAGTTACATACCTCCTGGGCCCTCCACTGAAGCTTTCTTT. Amino acid sequence: CASSYIPPGPSTEAFF.

The V call is TRBV5-6, the J call TRBJ2-7; D unresolved. Trimming took off 1 base at V and 5 bases at J, with 22 bases between the two ends. This CDR3 region has 17 residues. CDR1 is SGHDT and CDR2 is YYEEEE in the germline V gene. As DNA, the CDR3 is TGTGCCAGCAGCTTGTATAGAGTCCGGGTGAGATTGGACGAGCAGTACTTC. It specifies CASSLYRVRVRLDEQYF.

V is TRBV18 and J is TRBJ1-1; 8 bases align to TRBD1. The V and J ends lost 5 bases and 1 base, in that order; junction bases with no gene match: 6. Germline values: CDR1 KGHSH, CDR2 LQKENI. The length of the CDR3 is 15 residues. The CDR3 reads CASSSTGTGNTEAFF. CDR3 DNA: TGTGCCAGCTCATCAACCGGGACAGGGAACACTGAAGCTTTCTTT.

The chain joins TRBV3-1 (or the pseudogene TRBV3-2) to TRBJ2-7, with TRBD2 matching 12 bases. The CDR3 is 17 amino acids. J was trimmed by 0 bases and V by 4 bases; bases with no gene match: 7. Germline CDR1 LGHDT, CDR2 YNNKEL (reference sequence). Here the CDR3 DNA reads TGTGCCAGCAGCCCTAGGACTAGCGGGGTTTTCTCCTACGAGCAGTACTTC. Translated, it gives CASSPRTSGVFSYEQYF.

V gene TRBV6-2 or TRBV6-3 combines with J gene TRBJ2-5; D not resolved. The germline CDR1 and CDR2 sequences are MNHEY and SVGEGT. V was clipped by 5 bases and J by 4 bases, with 8 bases between them. This CDR3 region has 12 residues. This chain's CDR3 is CASSRSGETQYF. In DNA form, the CDR3 reads TGTGCCAGCAGTAGATCCGGAGAGACCCAGTACTTC.

This sequence joins TRBV2 and TRBJ1-2, with 8 bases identical to TRBD1. The CDR3 sequence is 15 residues long. J lost 8 bases, V lost 5 bases, and 13 bases had no gene match. The germline gives CDR1 SNHLY, CDR2 FYNNEI. The CDR3: CASSRPGTGLWGYTF. DNA of the CDR3: TGTGCCAGCAGTAGACCAGGGACAGGCCTCTGGGGCTACACCTTC. Combining the CDR3 with reference TRBV2 and TRBJ1-2 gives the whole variable domain EPEVTQTPSHQVTQMGQEVILRCVPISNHLYFYWYRQILGQKVEFLVSFYNNEISEKSEIFDDQFSVERPDGSNFTLKIRSTKLEDSAMYFCASSRPGTGLWGYTFGSGTRLTVV.

The chain links TRBV6-5 to TRBJ1-6; no firm D call. The germline V gene encodes CDR1 MNHEY and CDR2 SVGAGI. V lost 6 bases, J lost 11 bases, and 20 bases lay in between. The length of the CDR3 is 15 residues. This chain's CDR3 is CASRLGPQWMAPLHF. In DNA, the CDR3 is TGTGCCAGCAGACTCGGACCCCAGTGGATGGCACCCCTCCACTTT.

The chain has TRBV5-1 and TRBJ2-5, with 7 bases matching TRBD2. The CDR3 sequence is 14 residues long. Germline CDR1 reads SGHRS; CDR2 reads YFSETQ. The trim removed 4 bases at V and 5 bases at J, leaving 8 bases unmatched. The CDR3 sequence is CASSPRLAEETQYF. Written as DNA, the CDR3 is TGCGCCAGCAGCCCCCGGCTAGCGGAGGAGACCCAGTACTTC.

V gene TRBV6-6 combines with J gene TRBJ2-3; maybe TRBD2 (6 bases). There are 15 residues in the CDR3. Looked up from germline, CDR1 is MNHNY and CDR2 is SVGAGI (reference sequence). V was clipped by 6 bases and J by 6 bases, with 19 bases between them. The CDR3 DNA reads as TGTGCCAGCAGGGGCCGGGGGTCAAAGGGGGATACGCAGTATTTT. Its protein product is CASRGRGSKGDTQYF.

The chain recombines TRBV7-6 with TRBJ2-2; tentative D call: TRBD1 (6 bases). Trimming left V 1 base short and J 5 bases short, with 11 bases between. The CDR3 is 15 amino acids. CDR1 SGHVS and CDR2 FNYEAQ come from the germline V gene. The CDR3 DNA sequence: TGTGCCAGCAGCTTAGGGCCAGGGGATACCGGGGAGCTGTTTTTT. Translating it yields CASSLGPGDTGELFF.

The J gene is TRBJ2-7, the V gene TRBV11-2; 7 nucleotides line up with TRBD1. The germline gives CDR1 SGHAT, CDR2 FQNNGV. V dropped 5 bases and J dropped 2; count of bases not matched to a gene: 18. The CDR3 is made up of 18 amino acids. CDR3 in amino acids: CASSPIKRDRSQTYEQYF. Here the CDR3 DNA reads TGTGCCAGCAGCCCGATTAAACGGGACAGATCCCAGACCTACGAGCAGTACTTC. Complete variable domain (other parts from reference TRBV11-2 and TRBJ2-7): EAGVAQSPRYKIIEKRQSVAFWCNPISGHATLYWYQQILGQGPKLLIQFQNNGVVDDSQLPKDRFSAERLKGVDSTLKIQPAKLEDSAVYLCASSPIKRDRSQTYEQYFGPGTRLTVT.

The chain recombines TRBV20-1 with TRBJ1-1; the D gene is possibly TRBD1 (6 bases). The CDR3 covers 12 residues. Germline CDR1 DFQATT, CDR2 SNEGSKA (reference sequence). The V end lost 3 bases, the J end lost 4 bases, and 9 bases lay between the germline ends. This CDR3 is CSASKGGTEAFF. CDR3 in DNA: TGCAGTGCTAGTAAGGGGGGCACTGAAGCTTTCTTT.

The J gene is TRBJ1-2, the V gene TRBV29-1, with 8 bases lining up with TRBD1. Germline CDR1 SQVTM, CDR2 ANQGSEA. V was pared by 6 bases and J by 6 bases, with 9 bases of the junction left unmatched. The length of the CDR3 is 13 residues. The DNA of the CDR3 is TGCAGCGTGGGTTTGGGACAGGCTGATGGCTACACCTTC. It codes for CSVGLGQADGYTF.

The rearrangement uses TRBV9 and TRBJ1-1; D possibly corresponds to TRBD1 (6 bases). The V and J ends lost 0 bases and 3 bases respectively, with 12 bases between them. The CDR3 runs 15 residues. CDR1 is SGDLS, CDR2 YYNGEE, per germline. The CDR3 DNA is TGTGCCAGCAGCGTAGATGGCGAGGGGGACACTGAAGCTTTCTTT. It translates to CASSVDGEGDTEAFF.

The DNA for the CDR3 is TGTGCCAGCAGCTTGGTGAACAGAGCTAACTATGGCTACACCTTC. Translating it yields CASSLVNRANYGYTF. The chain employs TRBV5-6 and TRBJ1-2; D call uncertain. The CDR3 runs 15 residues. The ends were cut back, 0 bases at V and 0 bases at J, with 9 bases in the middle. CDR1 and CDR2 from the germline V gene are SGHDT and YYEEEE.